These 3 T cell receptor beta chains were all obtained from the same sample, sequenced in a study of identifying expanded T cells in peripheral blood. Here immunoSEQ multiplex PCR was the method, and the copy in TCRdb shows in-frame clones only, minus some. The table includes about 90,000 clones, around 85% detected once. Sequencing was carried out using blood. The receptors come from a person aged 18 to 75 in good health.

The chain recombines TRBV6-5 with TRBJ2-7; D perhaps matches TRBD2 (6 bases). Germline-derived CDR1 and CDR2 are MNHEY and SVGAGI. V was clipped by 7 bases and J by 6 bases, with 19 bases between them. This CDR3 spans 14 amino acids. The DNA for the CDR3 is TGTGCCAGCACCTACGCCGGACTAATACGCGAGCAGTACTTC. This codes for CASTYAGLIREQYF.

The rearrangement uses TRBV6-5 and TRBJ1-1; D gene unclear. The V end was cut by 5 bases, the J end by 7 bases, with 11 bases between. Germline loops: CDR1 MNHEY, CDR2 SVGAGI. This CDR3 is built from 12 residues. For the CDR3, the DNA is TGTGCCAGCAGTCTCCTACGGGGTGAAGCTTTCTTT. Its translation: CASSLLRGEAFF.

The rearrangement links TRBV5-8 to TRBJ2-7, with D hard to call. Between the trimmed V and J ends, which lost 2 bases and 4 bases, there was a span of 4 bases. CDR3 length: 11 amino acids. The germline V gene has CDR1 SGHTS and CDR2 YDEGEE. The CDR3 DNA sequence: TGTGCCAGCAGCTTCGGTTACGAGCAGTACTTC. It is translated as CASSFGYEQYF.